This TCR beta chain was captured by sequencing in a study of hypomethylating agent response in myelodysplastic syndrome (dated by TCRdb to 2020 to 2022). Some background on the complete study: The hypomethylating agent given was azacitidine in about 70% of the 11 patients and decitabine in 3 of 11 patients. The cohort included some ten male and a couple of female myelodysplastic syndrome patients. A mean patient age of 72.2 +/- 6.3 years was recorded, and a diploid cytogenetic profile was observed most commonly. TET2 was the most frequent mutation, present in 5 of 11 patients. Complete response or hematologic improvement was achieved by six patients, and a few patients were classified as non-responders. Response was defined as complete response or hematologic improvement, and patients who met neither criterion were classified as non-responders.

Between the V and J ends, shortened by 0 bases and 3 bases respectively, the junction contains 12 bases. Based on the germline V gene, the CDR1 and CDR2 sequences are MNHNS and SASEGT. Reading from cysteine to phenylalanine, the CDR3 counts 15 amino acids. Only the CDR3 part of the read is kept: 45 bases, read in frame from the first base. On this clone: It lacks a known antigen. No base-level quality is on record; no much larger clone is a single base apart.

Bulk bone marrow was analyzed, and T-cell subsets were not sorted. Bone marrow from some 11 myelodysplastic syndrome patients was immunosequenced for TCR beta CDR3 regions before and after hypomethylating agent therapy. For longitudinal repertoire tracking, a baseline bone marrow plus two to three bone marrows at different post-treatment timepoints were contributed by each patient. Genomic DNA was extracted from whole bone marrow, and quality was checked by TapeStation, NanoDrop OneC and PicoGreen assays. Overall study outcomes, separate from this receptor: Novel clonotypes appeared more often in responders, whereas non-responders had more contracted clonotypes after treatment. Because the healthy control donors and the MDS patients were not matched by age, the comparison between MDS and healthy samples could have been affected. Only about twelve patients were analyzed, so the cohort was small. Possible recognition of novel MDS antigens by the shared GLIPH2 clusters was not confirmed, and experimental validation of that possible recognition is needed. After hypomethylating agent treatment, no significant change in richness, rarefaction diversity or clonality was seen, either across all patients or within response groups.

Receptors were amplified or captured by the immunoSEQ multiplex PCR assay. Survey resolution was used, with two replicates of about 200 ng each, totaling about 400 ng of DNA per sample. Using multiplex PCR primers aimed at V and J genes, the hsTCRB kit picked up rearranged TCRB sequences in genomic DNA. To amplify the CDR3 region, the first PCR ran for 25 to 40 cycles with the QIAGEN Multiplex PCR Kit. A second PCR of seven to eight cycles attached sample barcodes and Illumina adapters to each replicate. Pooled libraries were quantified using a QuantStudio 6 and the KAPA library quantification kit. Roughly 15 pM of pooled libraries was sequenced on an Illumina MiSeq using 156-cycle single-end reads and a 15-cycle index read. The study's own analysis went as follows. VDJdb annotation flagged less than 2% of about 180,000 unique clonotypes as previously reported viral-epitope-specific. The immunoSEQ Data Assistant and immunoSEQ Analyzer turned the raw reads into TCRB repertoires that were normalized and annotated. Clonotypes were analyzed with the immunarch R package version 0.6.5 and BioAnalyzer. Richness was estimated after downsampling every repertoire to the clone count of the smallest repertoire. Clonotypes were sorted into expanded, contracted or novel categories with Fisher's exact tests, where novel meant the clonotype had zero frequency before treatment. GLIPH2 clustered significantly changed CDR3 beta sequences using simulation_depth=1000 and kmer_min_depth=3, excluding CDR3s shorter than five residues. Not all clones reach the TCRdb copy of this immuneACCESS table, which keeps in-frame sequences only. Checked studies attribute under half of the gap to unresolved V genes and leave the rest unexplained. The V and J calls and clone size come from that table; D and trimming were worked out from the DNA. The sample table lists 5,000 or so clones, approximately 81% of them with a count of one. The ten biggest clones cover approximately 16% of the sample.

Sequenced material: bone marrow, taken before or after starting hypomethylating agent treatment for myelodysplastic syndrome (not recorded which). The sequence was collected from a human donor with myelodysplastic syndrome. Recombination linked TRBV6-1 to TRBJ2-7; TRBD2 is a weak D gene call, 7 bases matching. The CDR3 here reads CASSEAGGGYYEQYF. The DNA sequence is TGTGCCAGCAGTGAAGCGGGCGGGGGCTACTACGAGCAGTACTTC.